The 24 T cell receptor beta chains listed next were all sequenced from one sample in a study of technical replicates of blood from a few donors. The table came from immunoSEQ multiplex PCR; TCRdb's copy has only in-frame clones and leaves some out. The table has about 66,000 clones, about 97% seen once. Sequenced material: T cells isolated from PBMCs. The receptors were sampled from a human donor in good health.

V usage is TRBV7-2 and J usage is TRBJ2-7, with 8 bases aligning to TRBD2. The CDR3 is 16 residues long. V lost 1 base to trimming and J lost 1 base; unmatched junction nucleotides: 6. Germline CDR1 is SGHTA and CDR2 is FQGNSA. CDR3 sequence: CASSLVETSVSYEQYF. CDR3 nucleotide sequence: TGTGCCAGCAGCTTAGTTGAGACTAGCGTATCCTACGAGCAGTACTTC.

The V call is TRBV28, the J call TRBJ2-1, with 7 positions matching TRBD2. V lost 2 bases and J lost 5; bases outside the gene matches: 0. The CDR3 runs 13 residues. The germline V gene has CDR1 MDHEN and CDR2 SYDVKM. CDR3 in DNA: TGTGCCAGCAGTTTAGGGAGGGACAATGAGCAGTTCTTC. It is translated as CASSLGRDNEQFF.

The CDR3 nucleotides read TGTGCCAGCAGACAATACGAGCAGTACTTC. This codes for CASRQYEQYF. The chain is built from TRBV2 and TRBJ2-7; D not certain. There are 10 residues in the CDR3. Germline V gene sequence: CDR1 SNHLY, CDR2 FYNNEI. The V end was cut by 6 bases, the J end by 4 bases, with 4 bases between.

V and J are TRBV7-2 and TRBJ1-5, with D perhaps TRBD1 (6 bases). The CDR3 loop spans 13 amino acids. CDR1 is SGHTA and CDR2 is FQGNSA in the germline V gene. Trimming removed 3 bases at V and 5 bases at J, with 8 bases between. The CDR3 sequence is CASSLGADQPQHF. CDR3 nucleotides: TGTGCCAGCAGCTTGGGGGCTGATCAGCCCCAGCATTTT.

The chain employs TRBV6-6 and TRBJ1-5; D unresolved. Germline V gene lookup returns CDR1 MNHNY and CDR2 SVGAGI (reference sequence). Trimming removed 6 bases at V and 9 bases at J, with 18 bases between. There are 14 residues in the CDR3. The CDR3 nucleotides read TGTGCCAGCAGGTCCGGACCGGGAGCTAGGCCCCAGCATTTT. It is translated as CASRSGPGARPQHF.

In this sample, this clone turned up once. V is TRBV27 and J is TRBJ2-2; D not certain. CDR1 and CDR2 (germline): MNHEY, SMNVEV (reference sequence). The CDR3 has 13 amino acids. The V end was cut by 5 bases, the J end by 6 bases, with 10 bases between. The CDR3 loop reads CASSIHRSGELFF. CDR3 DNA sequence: TGTGCCAGCAGTATTCACCGGTCCGGGGAGCTGTTTTTT.

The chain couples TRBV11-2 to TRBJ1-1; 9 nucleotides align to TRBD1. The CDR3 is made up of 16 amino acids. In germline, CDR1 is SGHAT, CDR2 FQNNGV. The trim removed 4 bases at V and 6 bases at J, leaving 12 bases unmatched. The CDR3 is CASSSHSGTGRAEAFF. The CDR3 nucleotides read TGTGCCAGCAGCTCGCACTCAGGGACAGGGAGGGCTGAAGCTTTCTTT.

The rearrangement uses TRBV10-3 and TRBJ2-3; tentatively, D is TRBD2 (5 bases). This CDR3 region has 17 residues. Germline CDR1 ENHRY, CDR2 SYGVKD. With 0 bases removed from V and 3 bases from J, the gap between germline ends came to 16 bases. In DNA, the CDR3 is TGTGCCATCAGTGAGTCGGGAATCCCAGCGGATACAGATACGCAGTATTTT. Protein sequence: CAISESGIPADTDTQYF.

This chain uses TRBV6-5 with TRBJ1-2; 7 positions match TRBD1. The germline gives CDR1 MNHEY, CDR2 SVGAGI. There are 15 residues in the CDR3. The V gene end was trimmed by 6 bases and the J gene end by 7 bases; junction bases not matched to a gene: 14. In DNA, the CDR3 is TGTGCCAGCAGCCAAAAACCTACAGGGGCCGGTGGCTACACCTTC. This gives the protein CASSQKPTGAGGYTF.

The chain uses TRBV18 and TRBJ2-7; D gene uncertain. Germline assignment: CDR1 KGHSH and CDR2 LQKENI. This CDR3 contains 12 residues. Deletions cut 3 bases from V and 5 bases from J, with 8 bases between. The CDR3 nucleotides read TGTGCCAGCTCACCCGCGAGCCACGAGCAGTACTTC. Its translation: CASSPASHEQYF. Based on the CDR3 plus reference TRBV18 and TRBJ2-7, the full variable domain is NAGVMQNPRHLVRRRGQEARLRCSPMKGHSHVYWYRQLPEEGLKFMVYLQKENIIDESGMPKERFSAEFPKEGPSILRIQQVVRGDSAAYFCASSPASHEQYFGPGTRLTVT.

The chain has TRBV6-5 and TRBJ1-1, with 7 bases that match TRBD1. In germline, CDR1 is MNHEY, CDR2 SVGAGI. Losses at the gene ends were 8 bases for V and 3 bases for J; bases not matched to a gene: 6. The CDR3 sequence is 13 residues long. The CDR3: CASGPTGDTEAFF. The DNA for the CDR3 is TGTGCCAGCGGACCTACAGGGGACACTGAAGCTTTCTTT.

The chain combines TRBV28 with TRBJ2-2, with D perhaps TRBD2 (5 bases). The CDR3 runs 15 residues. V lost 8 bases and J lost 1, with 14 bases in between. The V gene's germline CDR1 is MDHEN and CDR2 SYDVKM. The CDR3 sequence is CASGFSGENTGELFF. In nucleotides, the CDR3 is TGTGCCAGCGGATTCTCCGGGGAGAACACCGGGGAGCTGTTTTTT.

The CDR3 DNA sequence: TGTGCCAGCAGACCACAGGGGATGAGAGCCGGGGAGCTGTTTTTT. Amino acid sequence: CASRPQGMRAGELFF. The V call is TRBV6-5, the J call TRBJ2-2; 7 bases are shared with TRBD1. V shed 6 bases, J shed 6 bases, and the junction held 10 bases outside the gene matches. CDR3 length: 15 amino acids. Germline values: CDR1 MNHEY, CDR2 SVGAGI.

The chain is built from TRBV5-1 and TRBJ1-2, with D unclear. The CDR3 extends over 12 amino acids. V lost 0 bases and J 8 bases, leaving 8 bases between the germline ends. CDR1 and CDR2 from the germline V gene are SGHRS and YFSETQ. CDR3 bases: TGCGCCAGCAGCTTGGACAGTAACGGCTACACCTTC. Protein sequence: CASSLDSNGYTF.

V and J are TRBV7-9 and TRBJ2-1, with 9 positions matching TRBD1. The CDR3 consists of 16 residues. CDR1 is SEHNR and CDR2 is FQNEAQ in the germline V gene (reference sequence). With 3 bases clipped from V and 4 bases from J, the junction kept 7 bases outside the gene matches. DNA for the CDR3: TGTGCCAGCAGCTTGAGCCGGGACAGGGTGTACAATGAGCAGTTCTTC. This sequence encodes CASSLSRDRVYNEQFF.

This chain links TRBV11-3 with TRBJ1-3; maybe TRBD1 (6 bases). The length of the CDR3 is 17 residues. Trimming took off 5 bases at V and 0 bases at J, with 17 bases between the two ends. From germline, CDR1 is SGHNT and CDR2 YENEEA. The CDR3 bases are TGTGCCAGCAGCACCACCTCGGACAGCCGCTCTGGAAACACCATATATTTT. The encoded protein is CASSTTSDSRSGNTIYF.

The CDR3 DNA is TGCGCCAGCAGTAAGACTAGCGGGTCTAGCACAGATACGCAGTATTTT. The encoded protein is CASSKTSGSSTDTQYF. V usage is TRBV5-1 and J usage is TRBJ2-3; 10 bases match TRBD2. Looked up from germline, CDR1 is SGHRS and CDR2 is YFSETQ. With V trimmed by 5 bases and J by 0 bases, 6 bases remained unmatched. The CDR3 sequence is 16 residues long.

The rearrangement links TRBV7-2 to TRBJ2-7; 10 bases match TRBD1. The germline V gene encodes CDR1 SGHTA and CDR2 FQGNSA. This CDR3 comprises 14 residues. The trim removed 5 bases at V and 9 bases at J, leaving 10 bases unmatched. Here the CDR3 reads CASSHPGTGVAQYF. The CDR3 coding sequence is TGTGCCAGCAGCCACCCCGGGACAGGGGTGGCGCAGTACTTC.

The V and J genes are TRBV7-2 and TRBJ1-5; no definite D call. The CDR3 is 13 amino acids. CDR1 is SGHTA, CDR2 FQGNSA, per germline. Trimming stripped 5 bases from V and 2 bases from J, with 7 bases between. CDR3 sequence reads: CASSNSRNQPQHF. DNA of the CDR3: TGTGCCAGCAGCAACAGCCGCAATCAGCCCCAGCATTTT.

CDR3 coding DNA: TGTGCCAGCAGTACCCTAGCGGGAGGGACGTACAATGAGCAGTTCTTC. The encoded protein is CASSTLAGGTYNEQFF. This rearrangement joins TRBV27 to TRBJ2-1; 12 bases map to TRBD2. The CDR3 length is 16 residues. V lost 5 bases to trimming and J lost 4 bases; unmatched junction nucleotides: 6. Germline V lookup: CDR1 MNHEY, CDR2 SMNVEV (reference sequence).

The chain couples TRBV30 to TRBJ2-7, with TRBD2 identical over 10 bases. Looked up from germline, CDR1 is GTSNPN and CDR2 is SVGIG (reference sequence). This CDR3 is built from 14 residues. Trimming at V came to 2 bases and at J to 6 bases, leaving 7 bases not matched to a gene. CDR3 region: CAWSFTSGKSEQYF. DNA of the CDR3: TGTGCCTGGAGTTTTACTAGCGGGAAGAGCGAGCAGTACTTC.

CDR3 nucleotides: TGCAGTGCCGGTCTCTACGAGCAGTACTTC. Protein product: CSAGLYEQYF. The J gene is TRBJ2-7, the V gene TRBV20-1; D remains ambiguous. CDR3 size: 10 residues. In germline, CDR1 is DFQATT, CDR2 SNEGSKA (reference sequence). The V end was cut by 6 bases, the J end by 3 bases, with 6 bases between.

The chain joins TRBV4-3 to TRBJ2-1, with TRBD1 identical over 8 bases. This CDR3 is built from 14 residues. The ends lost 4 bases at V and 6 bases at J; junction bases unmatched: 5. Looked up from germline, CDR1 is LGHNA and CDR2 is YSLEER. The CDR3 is CASSLEDRGNEQFF. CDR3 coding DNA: TGCGCCAGCAGCCTCGAAGACAGGGGCAATGAGCAGTTCTTC.

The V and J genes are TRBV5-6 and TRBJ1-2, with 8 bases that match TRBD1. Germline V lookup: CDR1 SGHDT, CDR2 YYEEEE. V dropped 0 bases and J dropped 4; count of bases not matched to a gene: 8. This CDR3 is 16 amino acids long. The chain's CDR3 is CASSLAAGGRIYGYTF. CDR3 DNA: TGTGCCAGCAGCTTGGCCGCAGGGGGCCGAATCTATGGCTACACCTTC. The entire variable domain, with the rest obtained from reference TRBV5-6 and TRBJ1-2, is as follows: DAGVTQSPTHLIKTRGQQVTLRCSPKSGHDTVSWYQQALGQGPQFIFQYYEEEERQRGNFPDRFSGHQFPNYSSELNVNALLLGDSALYLCASSLAAGGRIYGYTFGSGTRLTVV.